This entry concerns a single TCR beta chain. This clone was detected only once. This receptor's antigen is unknown. Base qualities were left out, and no much larger clone turns up one base away. The sample's time point, from its label and the paper: cycle 2 day 1 (C2D1) of nivolumab. Every trial patient had relapsed following autologous stem cell transplantation, and prior brentuximab vedotin exposure was what differed among cohorts A, B and C. The trial cohort included 55 to 60 patients with relapsed/refractory classical Hodgkin lymphoma, and each patient had a best overall response of complete response, partial response or progressive disease. In the multi-cohort phase II CheckMate 205 trial, trial patients received single-agent nivolumab. An independent review committee assessed best overall response using the 2007 International Working Group response criteria. Trial PBMCs were collected just before the start of nivolumab (C1D1) and during therapy at cycle 2 day 1 and cycle 4 day 1. Peripheral blood was collected in 8 mL Vacutainer Cell Preparation Tubes, from which PBMCs were isolated by centrifugation and then cryopreserved.

The germline ends are 14 bases apart after V is trimmed by 6 bases and J by 2 bases. The germline V gene sets CDR1 to MDHEN and CDR2 to SYDVKM. Spanning cysteine to phenylalanine, the CDR3 consists of 15 amino acids. Only the CDR3 region is kept as DNA, spanning 45 bases read in frame from base 1. The Qiagen DNeasy kit was used to extract genomic DNA from unsorted PBMCs and from the negatively selected CD4+ and CD8+ fractions. TCR beta CDR3 regions were subjected to amplification by immunoSEQ multiplex PCR with primers that anneal to V and J segments. A synthetic immune receptor repertoire was used to minimize amplification bias, and any residual bias was removed computationally once sequencing was done. Regarding the original processing steps: Repertoire diversity was quantified as the Shannon entropy index using custom Python scripts. Unsorted, CD4+ and CD8+ repertoires were examined separately, except in combined analyses, for which CD4+ and CD8+ sequences were merged in silico. Clonal expansion was defined as at least a 2-fold frequency increase after treatment relative to C1D1, with a pseudocount of 0.5 for undetected baseline clones. Singleton clones were defined as clones with 0 or 1 copy at C1D1, and non-singleton clones were defined as clones with 2 or more copies. Clones expanded in unsorted samples were annotated as CD4+, CD8+ or unknown by matching protein sequences in sorted samples from the same patient. Wilcoxon tests on paired samples were used to test changes in diversity from C1D1 to C4D1. TCRdb holds this immuneACCESS table with in-frame rearrangements only. Some clones are missing; in checked studies, unresolved V genes explain under half, and the rest has no known cause. The V and J calls and clone size come from that table; D and trimming were worked out from the DNA. Here the sample has around 99,000 clones; roughly 76% occur a single time. The top ten clones comprise approximately 15% of the sample.

This sample stems from a study of PD-1 blockade in classical Hodgkin lymphoma (dated by TCRdb to the early 2020s). Notes on the research overall: Nivolumab dosing was 3 mg/kg intravenously every 2 weeks, continuing until either disease progression or unacceptable toxicity. To define a peripheral blood immune signature of response to PD-1 blockade in classical Hodgkin lymphoma, the study combined TCR beta sequencing with CyTOF.

Results the study describes overall, beyond this receptor: Baseline TCR diversity was reported to be lower in newly diagnosed patients than in healthy donors, and even lower in relapsed/refractory patients. Trial patients with a complete response had baseline diversity similar to that of newly diagnosed patients, while partial responders and progressors had significantly lower diversity. Lower diversity was seen in patients whose nivolumab began less than 1 year after ASCT, and these patients were left out of later analyses so that immune reconstitution would not confound the results. Only a single clinical trial cohort was studied, and what caused the repertoire differences, possibly disease activity or prior therapy, remained undefined. A significant rise by C4D1 was seen in CD4+ but not CD8+ TCR diversity (p=0.0027 vs p=0.16), with the rise being most apparent in complete responders (p=0.02).

The sequence came from a human donor with classical Hodgkin lymphoma. Recombination linked TRBV28 to TRBJ2-1; the D gene cannot be resolved beyond TRBD1 or TRBD2, each matching 5 bases. The source was peripheral blood mononuclear cells (PBMCs), collected before the second cycle of nivolumab. The CDR3 region: CASRGVLGTYNEQFF. The DNA sequence is given as TGTGCCAGCAGGGGGGTTCTGGGGACCTACAATGAGCAGTTCTTC.